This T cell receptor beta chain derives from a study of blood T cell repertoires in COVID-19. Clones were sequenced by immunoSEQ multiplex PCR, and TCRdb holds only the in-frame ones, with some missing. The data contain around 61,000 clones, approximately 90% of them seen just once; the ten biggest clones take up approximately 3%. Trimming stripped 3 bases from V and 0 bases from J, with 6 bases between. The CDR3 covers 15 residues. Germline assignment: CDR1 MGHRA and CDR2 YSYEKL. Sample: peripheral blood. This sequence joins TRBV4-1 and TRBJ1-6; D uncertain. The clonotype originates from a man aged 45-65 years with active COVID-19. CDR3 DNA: TGCGCCAGCAGCCATAATCCCTCCTATAATTCACCCCTCCACTTT. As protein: CASSHNPSYNSPLHF.